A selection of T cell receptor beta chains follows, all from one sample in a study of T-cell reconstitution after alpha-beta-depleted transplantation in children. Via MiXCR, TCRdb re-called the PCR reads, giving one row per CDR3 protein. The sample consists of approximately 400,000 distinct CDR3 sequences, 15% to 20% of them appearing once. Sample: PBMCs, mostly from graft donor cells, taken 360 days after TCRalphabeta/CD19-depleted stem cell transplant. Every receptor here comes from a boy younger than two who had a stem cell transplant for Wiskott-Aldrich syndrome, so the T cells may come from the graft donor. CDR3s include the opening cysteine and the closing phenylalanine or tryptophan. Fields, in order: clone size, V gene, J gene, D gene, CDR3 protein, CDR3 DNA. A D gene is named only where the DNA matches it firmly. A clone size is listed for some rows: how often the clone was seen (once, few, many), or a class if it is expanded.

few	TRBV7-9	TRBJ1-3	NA	CASSLEAGGYNTIYF	TGTGCCAGCAGCTTAGAGGCTGGGGGCTATAACACCATATATTTT
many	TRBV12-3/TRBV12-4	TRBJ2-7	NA	CASSFGDPRYEQYF	TGTGCCAGCAGTTTTGGGGATCCCAGGTACGAGCAGTACTTC
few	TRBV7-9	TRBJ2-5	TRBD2	CASSFVPSGDQETQYF	TGTGCCAGCAGCTTCGTACCTAGCGGCGACCAAGAGACCCAGTACTTC
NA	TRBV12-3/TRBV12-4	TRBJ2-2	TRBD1	CASSLPQGAMDTGELFF	TGTGCCAGCAGTTTACCCCAGGGGGCTATGGACACCGGGGAGCTGTTTTTT
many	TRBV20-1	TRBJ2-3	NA	CSARGGGPFTLTSTDTQYF	TGCAGTGCTAGAGGTGGGGGCCCGTTCACCCTGACTAGCACAGATACGCAGTATTTT
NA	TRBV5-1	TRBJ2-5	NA	CASSLVLFQETQYF	TGTGCCAGCAGCTTAGTGCTGTTTCAAGAGACCCAGTACTTC
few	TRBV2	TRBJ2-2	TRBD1	CASRPPGQGNTGELFF	TGTGCCAGCAGGCCTCCGGGACAGGGAAACACCGGGGAGCTGTTTTTT
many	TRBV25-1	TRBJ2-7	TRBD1	CASSGLSRGRPYEQYF	TGTGCCAGCAGCGGGCTATCCAGGGGGCGACCCTACGAGCAGTACTTC
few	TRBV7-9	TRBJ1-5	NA	CATTRGSNQPQHF	TGTGCCACCACCCGGGGAAGCAATCAGCCCCAGCATTTT
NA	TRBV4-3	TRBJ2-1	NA	CASSQFIGGVSSYNEQFF	TGCGCCAGCAGCCAATTCATAGGAGGAGTTAGCTCCTACAATGAGCAGTTCTTC
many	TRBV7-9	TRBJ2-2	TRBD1	CASSRTGVTGELFF	TGTGCCAGCAGCCGGACAGGGGTCACCGGGGAGCTGTTTTTT
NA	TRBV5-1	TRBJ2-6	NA	CASSLDRAANVLTF	TGCGCCAGCAGCTTGGACAGGGCTGCCAACGTCCTGACTTTC
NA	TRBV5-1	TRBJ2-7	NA	CASSLGGRNEQYF	TGCGCCAGCAGCTTAGGTGGGCGGAACGAGCAGTACTTC
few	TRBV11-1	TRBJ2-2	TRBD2	CASSFTTGLAGWFGELFF	TGTGCCAGCAGCTTCACTACGGGACTAGCGGGATGGTTCGGGGAGCTGTTTTTT
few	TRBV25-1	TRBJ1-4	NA	CASSESGRGEKLFF	TGTGCCAGCAGTGAATCAGGCAGGGGAGAAAAACTGTTTTTT
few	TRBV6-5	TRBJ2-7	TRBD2	CASSYLGRDYEQYF	TGTGCCAGCAGTTACTTAGGGAGGGATTACGAGCAGTACTTC
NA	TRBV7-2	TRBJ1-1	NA	CASSLIAGENTEAFF	TGTGCCAGCAGCTTAATCGCAGGGGAGAACACTGAAGCTTTCTTT
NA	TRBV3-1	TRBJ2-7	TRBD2	CASSQDWGLAGDEQYF	TGTGCCAGCAGCCAAGATTGGGGACTAGCGGGGGACGAGCAGTACTTC
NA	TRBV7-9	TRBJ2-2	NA	CASSFKGSGELFF	TGTGCCAGCAGCTTCAAGGGATCCGGGGAGCTGTTTTTT
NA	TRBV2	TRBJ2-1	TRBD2	CASRETRGTSGRDYNEQFF	TGTGCCAGCAGAGAGACTCGCGGGACTAGCGGGAGGGATTACAATGAGCAGTTCTTC
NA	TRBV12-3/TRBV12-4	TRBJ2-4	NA	CASSSHGGPAKNIQYF	TGTGCCAGCAGTAGCCACGGGGGCCCCGCCAAAAACATTCAGTACTTC
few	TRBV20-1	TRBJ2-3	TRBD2	CSARREGRKTDTQYF	TGCAGTGCTAGGCGGGAGGGCCGTAAGACAGATACGCAGTATTTT
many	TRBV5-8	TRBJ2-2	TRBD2	CASSQGLGRVGELFF	TGTGCCAGCAGCCAAGGACTAGGACGGGTCGGGGAGCTGTTTTTT
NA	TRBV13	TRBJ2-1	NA	CASTTPGVGTYNEQFF	TGTGCCAGCACCACCCCAGGGGTAGGGACCTACAATGAGCAGTTCTTC
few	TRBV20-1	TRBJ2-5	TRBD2	CSAILAEETQYF	TGCAGTGCCATACTAGCGGAAGAGACCCAGTACTTC
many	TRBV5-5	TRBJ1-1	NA	CASSLARTDSEAFF	TGTGCCAGCAGCTTGGCTAGAACAGACTCGGAAGCTTTCTTT
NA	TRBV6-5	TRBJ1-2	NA	CASSYSTTNYGYTF	TGTGCCAGCAGTTACTCAACCACTAACTATGGCTACACCTTC
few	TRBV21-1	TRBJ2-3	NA	CASSKLGKKTDTQYF	TGTGCCAGCAGCAAACTTGGGAAAAAAACAGATACGCAGTATTTT
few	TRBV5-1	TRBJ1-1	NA	CASSLARTVNTEAFF	TGCGCCAGCAGCTTGGCCAGGACAGTGAACACTGAAGCTTTCTTT